Listed below are T cell receptor beta chains from one sample, sequenced in a study of blood T cell repertoires in COVID-19. Generated by immunoSEQ multiplex PCR, the TCRdb table keeps only in-frame clones and is missing some. Found here are under 45,000 clones, approximately 89% of them singletons; the top ten hold over 1%. The specimen sequenced was peripheral blood. Receptors were obtained from a woman aged 35 to 49 with acute or convalescent COVID-19. CDR3s include the opening cysteine and the closing phenylalanine or tryptophan. A D gene is named only where the DNA matches it firmly. Part of the rows lack a size; the others show once, few, many or a class for expanded clones.

clone_size,j_call,cdr3_length,v_call,d_call,cdr3_nt,cdr3_aa
-,TRBJ2-2,17,TRBV5-1,-,TGCGCCAGCAGCTGGGGGCAGCGTGTTTCGAACACCGGGGAGCTGTTTTTT,CASSWGQRVSNTGELFF
-,TRBJ2-3,11,TRBV24-1,-,TGTGCCACCGCGAACGGAGATACGCAGTATTTT,CATANGDTQYF
-,TRBJ1-6,16,TRBV19,-,TGTGCCAGTAGAGATCCCGGGACACTTGATAATTCACCCCTCCACTTT,CASRDPGTLDNSPLHF
-,TRBJ1-3,16,TRBV6-6,-,TGTGCCAGCAGCGCCCCCGGACAGTTCTCTGGAAACACCATATATTTT,CASSAPGQFSGNTIYF
-,TRBJ1-6,16,TRBV27,-,TGTGCCAGCAGTTTTTCAAATCGGAGACCTGATTCACCCCTCCACTTT,CASSFSNRRPDSPLHF
few,TRBJ2-5,15,TRBV13,TRBD2,TGTGCCAGCAGCTTGTTCCTAGCGGGAGCTGAGACCCAGTACTTC,CASSLFLAGAETQYF
once,TRBJ1-4,15,TRBV30,-,TGTGCCTGGAGAGGTGGCGGCATACGAAATGAAAAACTGTTTTTT,CAWRGGGIRNEKLFF
-,TRBJ1-4,14,TRBV7-9,-,TGTGCCAGCAGCCCTCTTGGGGGCGATGAAAAACTGTTTTTT,CASSPLGGDEKLFF
-,TRBJ2-1,12,TRBV19,TRBD1,TGTGCCAGTAGTCCACAGGGGGATGAGCAGTTCTTC,CASSPQGDEQFF
once,TRBJ2-7,15,TRBV7-8,-,TGTGCCAGCAGCTTGAGAGATCCGGGGATGGACGAGCAGTACTTC,CASSLRDPGMDEQYF
-,TRBJ2-1,14,TRBV5-1,TRBD1,TGCGCCAGCAGCTTAGGGGGCGGTCGCAATGAGCAGTTCTTC,CASSLGGGRNEQFF
-,TRBJ2-2,15,TRBV28,TRBD1,TGTGCCAGCAGTTCTCAGGGGGCGCACACCGGGGAGCTGTTTTTT,CASSSQGAHTGELFF
once,TRBJ2-1,16,TRBV5-4,TRBD2,TGTGCCAGCAGCGGACGGACTAGCGGGAGCAGCAATGAGCAGTTCTTC,CASSGRTSGSSNEQFF
-,TRBJ1-1,15,TRBV7-2,TRBD1,TGTGCCAGCAGCTCCCGGACAGGGACCACCCGCGAAGCTTTCTTT,CASSSRTGTTREAFF
-,TRBJ2-2,14,TRBV30,-,TGTGCCTGGAGTACGACAGGTTTAGGCGGGGAGCTGTTTTTT,CAWSTTGLGGELFF
-,TRBJ1-3,17,TRBV25-1,TRBD1,TGTGCCAGCAGTGGCGGCCACGGGACAGGGGATGGAAACACCATATATTTT,CASSGGHGTGDGNTIYF
-,TRBJ2-7,15,TRBV11-3,-,TGTGCCAGCAGCAGGGACAGTCGCGGGGCTTACGAGCAGTACTTC,CASSRDSRGAYEQYF
-,TRBJ1-4,13,TRBV6-1,TRBD1,TGTGCCAGCAAGGACAGGGGGCGCCTAAGACTGTTTTTT,CASKDRGRLRLFF
-,TRBJ2-5,16,TRBV7-3,TRBD2,TGTGCCAGCAGCGAAGGACTAGCGGGAGTACGGGAGACCCAGTACTTC,CASSEGLAGVRETQYF
once,TRBJ1-6,15,TRBV6-5,-,TGTGCCAGCAGTCGTACGGGGGGGAATAATTCACCCCTCCACTTT,CASSRTGGNNSPLHF
-,TRBJ1-2,13,TRBV5-1,-,TGCGCCAGCAGCTTGGAAGGACTTGGGGGCTACACCTTC,CASSLEGLGGYTF
-,TRBJ1-2,16,TRBV29-1,TRBD1,TGCAGCGTTGAAGATCGTCCCACAGGGACAGTGAGTGGCTACACCTTC,CSVEDRPTGTVSGYTF
-,TRBJ2-3,14,TRBV6-4,-,TGTGCCAGCAGTTCGGACAAAAGCACAGATACGCAGTATTTT,CASSSDKSTDTQYF
-,TRBJ2-1,14,TRBV7-2,TRBD2,TGTGCCAGCAAACTAGGACTAGCTCCCAATGAGCAGTTCTTC,CASKLGLAPNEQFF
-,TRBJ2-3,16,TRBV11-2,-,TGTGCCAGCAGCTCTATAAGGGGGGAGGGACCAGATACGCAGTATTTT,CASSSIRGEGPDTQYF
-,TRBJ2-7,15,TRBV5-1,TRBD2,TGCGCCAGCAGCTTGGTGGCGGGAGTGTCCTACGAGCAGTACTTC,CASSLVAGVSYEQYF
-,TRBJ1-1,14,TRBV3-1/TRBV3-2,TRBD1,TGTGCCAGCAGCCCGACAGGGGCTCGTAGTGAAGCTTTCTTT,CASSPTGARSEAFF
-,TRBJ1-3,15,TRBV7-9,-,TGTGCCAGCAGCTCCGCAGGAAACTCTGGAAACACCATATATTTT,CASSSAGNSGNTIYF
-,TRBJ2-7,16,TRBV15,TRBD1,TGTGCCACCAGCAGAGACCTAACAGGGGATGGTTACGAGCAGTACTTC,CATSRDLTGDGYEQYF
-,TRBJ2-1,18,TRBV3-1/TRBV3-2,-,TGTGCCAGCAGCCCTTACGCACTAGCCCTGAGCTCCTACAATGAGCAGTTCTTC,CASSPYALALSSYNEQFF